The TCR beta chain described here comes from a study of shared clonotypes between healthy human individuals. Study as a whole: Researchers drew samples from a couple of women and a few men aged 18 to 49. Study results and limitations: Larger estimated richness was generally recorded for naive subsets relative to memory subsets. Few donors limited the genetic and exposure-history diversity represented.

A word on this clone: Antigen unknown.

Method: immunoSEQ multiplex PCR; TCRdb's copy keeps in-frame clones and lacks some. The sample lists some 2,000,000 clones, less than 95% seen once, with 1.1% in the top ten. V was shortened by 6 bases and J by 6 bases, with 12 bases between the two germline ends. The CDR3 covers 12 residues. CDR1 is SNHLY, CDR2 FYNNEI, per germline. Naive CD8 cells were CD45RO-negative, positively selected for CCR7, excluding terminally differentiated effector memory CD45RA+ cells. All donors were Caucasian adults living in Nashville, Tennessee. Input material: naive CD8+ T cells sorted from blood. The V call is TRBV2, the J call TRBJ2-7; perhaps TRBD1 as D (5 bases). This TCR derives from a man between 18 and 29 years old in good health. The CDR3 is CASRLQEIEQYF. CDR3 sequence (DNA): TGTGCCAGCAGGCTACAGGAAATCGAGCAGTACTTC.